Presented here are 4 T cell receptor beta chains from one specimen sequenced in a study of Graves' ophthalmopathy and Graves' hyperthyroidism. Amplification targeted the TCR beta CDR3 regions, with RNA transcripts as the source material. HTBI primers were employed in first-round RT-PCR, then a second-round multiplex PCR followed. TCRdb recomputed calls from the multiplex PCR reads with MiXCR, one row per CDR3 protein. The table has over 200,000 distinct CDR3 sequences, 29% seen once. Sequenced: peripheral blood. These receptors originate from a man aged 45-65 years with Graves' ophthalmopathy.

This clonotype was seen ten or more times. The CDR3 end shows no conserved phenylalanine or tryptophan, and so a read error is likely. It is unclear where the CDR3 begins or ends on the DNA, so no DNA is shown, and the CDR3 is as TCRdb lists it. CDR3 sequence: CASRADRTTSQIL. The rearrangement joins TRBV27 to TRBJ2-5; the tabulated D call, TRBD1, remains unverified against the DNA. The CDR3 is 13 amino acids in total, end residues counted. The germline V gene has CDR1 MNHEY and CDR2 SMNVEV (reference sequence).

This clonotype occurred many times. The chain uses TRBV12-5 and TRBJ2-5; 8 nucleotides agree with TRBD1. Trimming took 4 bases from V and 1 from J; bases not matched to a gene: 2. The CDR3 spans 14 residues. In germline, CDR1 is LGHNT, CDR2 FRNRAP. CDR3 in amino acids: CASGSDRGQETQYF. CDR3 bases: TGTGCTAGTGGTTCCGACAGGGGCCAAGAGACCCAGTACTTC.

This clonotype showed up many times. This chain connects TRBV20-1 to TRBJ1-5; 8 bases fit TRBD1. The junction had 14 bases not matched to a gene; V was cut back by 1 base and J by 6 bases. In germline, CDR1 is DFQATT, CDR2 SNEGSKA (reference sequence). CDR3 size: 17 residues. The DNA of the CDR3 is TGCAGTGCTAGAGTGCCCTCTGACAGGGGAAACCTTCAGCCCCAGCATTTT. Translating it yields CSARVPSDRGNLQPQHF.

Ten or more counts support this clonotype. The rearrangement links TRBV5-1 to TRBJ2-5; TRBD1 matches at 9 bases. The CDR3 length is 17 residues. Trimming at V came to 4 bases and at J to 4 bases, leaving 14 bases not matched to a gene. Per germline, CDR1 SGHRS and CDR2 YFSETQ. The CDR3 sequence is CASSRAGRGQGRETQYF. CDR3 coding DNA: TGCGCCAGCAGCCGCGCGGGTCGGGGACAGGGTAGAGAGACCCAGTACTTC.